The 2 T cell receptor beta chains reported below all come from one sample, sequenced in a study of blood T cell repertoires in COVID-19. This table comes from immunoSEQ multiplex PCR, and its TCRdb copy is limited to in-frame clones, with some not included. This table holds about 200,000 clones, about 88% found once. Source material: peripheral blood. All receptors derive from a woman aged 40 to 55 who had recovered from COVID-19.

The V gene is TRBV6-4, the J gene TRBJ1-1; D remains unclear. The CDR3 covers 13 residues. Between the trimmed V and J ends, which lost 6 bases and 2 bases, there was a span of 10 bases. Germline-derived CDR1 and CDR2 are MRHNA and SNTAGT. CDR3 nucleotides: TGTGCCAGCAGAAGGGCGGGCAACACTGAAGCTTTCTTT. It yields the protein CASRRAGNTEAFF.

The CDR3 spells CASSLSGGREAPLHF. CDR3 bases: TGCGCCAGCAGCTTGAGTGGGGGACGGGAGGCACCCCTCCACTTT. The chain links TRBV5-1 to TRBJ1-6, with D perhaps matching TRBD1 (5 bases). Per the germline V gene, CDR1 is SGHRS and CDR2 is YFSETQ. Trimming stripped 1 base from V and 11 bases from J, with 16 bases between. The CDR3 contains 15 residues.